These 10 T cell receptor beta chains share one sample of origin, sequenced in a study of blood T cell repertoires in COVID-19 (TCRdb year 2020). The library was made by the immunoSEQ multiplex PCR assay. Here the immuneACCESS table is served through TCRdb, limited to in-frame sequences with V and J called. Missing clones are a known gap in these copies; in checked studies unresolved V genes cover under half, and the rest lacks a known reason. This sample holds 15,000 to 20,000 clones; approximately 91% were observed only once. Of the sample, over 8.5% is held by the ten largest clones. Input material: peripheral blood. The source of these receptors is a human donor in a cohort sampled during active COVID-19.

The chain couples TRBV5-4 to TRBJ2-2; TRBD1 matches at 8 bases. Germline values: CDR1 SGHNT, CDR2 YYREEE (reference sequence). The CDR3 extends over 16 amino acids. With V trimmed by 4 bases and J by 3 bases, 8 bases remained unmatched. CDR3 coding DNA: TGTGCCAGCAGCCCCGTCGTGACAGGGGACACCGGGGAGCTGTTTTTT. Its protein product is CASSPVVTGDTGELFF.

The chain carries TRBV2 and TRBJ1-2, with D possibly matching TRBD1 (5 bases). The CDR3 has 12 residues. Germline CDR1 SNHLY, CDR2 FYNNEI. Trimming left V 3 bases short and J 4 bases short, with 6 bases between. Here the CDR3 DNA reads TGTGCCAGCAGTGAGGGGGGCTATGGCTACACCTTC. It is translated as CASSEGGYGYTF.

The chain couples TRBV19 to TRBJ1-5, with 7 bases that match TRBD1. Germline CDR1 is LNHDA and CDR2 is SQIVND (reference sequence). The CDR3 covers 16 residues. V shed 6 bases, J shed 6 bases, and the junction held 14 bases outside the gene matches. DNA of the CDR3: TGTGCCAGTAGCAGCCTCGTACAGGGGTCGGGTCAGCCCCAGCATTTT. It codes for CASSSLVQGSGQPQHF.

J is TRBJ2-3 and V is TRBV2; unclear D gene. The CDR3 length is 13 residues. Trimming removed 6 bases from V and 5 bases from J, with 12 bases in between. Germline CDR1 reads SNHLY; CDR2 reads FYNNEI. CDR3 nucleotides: TGTGCCAGCAGGGTAGATCGAAGAGATACGCAGTATTTT. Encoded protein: CASRVDRRDTQYF. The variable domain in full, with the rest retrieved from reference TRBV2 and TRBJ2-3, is EPEVTQTPSHQVTQMGQEVILRCVPISNHLYFYWYRQILGQKVEFLVSFYNNEISEKSEIFDDQFSVERPDGSNFTLKIRSTKLEDSAMYFCASRVDRRDTQYFGPGTRLTVL.

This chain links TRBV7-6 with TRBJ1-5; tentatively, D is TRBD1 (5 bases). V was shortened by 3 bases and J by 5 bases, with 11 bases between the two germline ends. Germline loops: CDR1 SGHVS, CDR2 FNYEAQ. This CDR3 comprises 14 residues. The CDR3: CASSLVSGDQPQHF. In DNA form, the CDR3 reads TGTGCCAGCAGCTTGGTCTCGGGGGATCAGCCCCAGCATTTT.

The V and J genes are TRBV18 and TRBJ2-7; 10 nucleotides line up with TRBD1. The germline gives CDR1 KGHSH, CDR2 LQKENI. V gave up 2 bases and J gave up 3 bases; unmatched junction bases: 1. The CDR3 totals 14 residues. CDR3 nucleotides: TGTGCCAGCTCACCAGGGACAGGGGTCTACGAGCAGTACTTC. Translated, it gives CASSPGTGVYEQYF.

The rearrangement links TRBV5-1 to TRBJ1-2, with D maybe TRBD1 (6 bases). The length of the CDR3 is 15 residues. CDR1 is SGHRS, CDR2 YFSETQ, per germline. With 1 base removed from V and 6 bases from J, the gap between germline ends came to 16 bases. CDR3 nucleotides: TGCGCCAGCAGCTTGCTCCCAACAGGGACGGATGGCTACACCTTC. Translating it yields CASSLLPTGTDGYTF.

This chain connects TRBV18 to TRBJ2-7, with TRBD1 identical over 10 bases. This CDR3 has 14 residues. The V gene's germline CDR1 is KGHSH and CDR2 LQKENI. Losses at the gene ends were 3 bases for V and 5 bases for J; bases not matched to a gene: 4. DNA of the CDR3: TGTGCCAGCTCACCGGGGACAGGGGTGGACGAGCAGTACTTC. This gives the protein CASSPGTGVDEQYF.

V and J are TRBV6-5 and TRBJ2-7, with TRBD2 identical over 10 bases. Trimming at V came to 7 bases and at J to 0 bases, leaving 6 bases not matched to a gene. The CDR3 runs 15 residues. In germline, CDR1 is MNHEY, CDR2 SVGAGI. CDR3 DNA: TGTGCCAGCATGCTCAGCGGGGGGGACTCCTACGAGCAGTACTTC. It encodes CASMLSGGDSYEQYF.

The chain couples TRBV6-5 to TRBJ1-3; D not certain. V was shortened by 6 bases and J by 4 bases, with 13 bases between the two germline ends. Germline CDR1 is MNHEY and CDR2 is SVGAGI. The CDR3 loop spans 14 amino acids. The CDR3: CASRTDGGGNTIYF. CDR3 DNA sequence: TGTGCCAGCAGGACGGACGGAGGCGGAAACACCATATATTTT.